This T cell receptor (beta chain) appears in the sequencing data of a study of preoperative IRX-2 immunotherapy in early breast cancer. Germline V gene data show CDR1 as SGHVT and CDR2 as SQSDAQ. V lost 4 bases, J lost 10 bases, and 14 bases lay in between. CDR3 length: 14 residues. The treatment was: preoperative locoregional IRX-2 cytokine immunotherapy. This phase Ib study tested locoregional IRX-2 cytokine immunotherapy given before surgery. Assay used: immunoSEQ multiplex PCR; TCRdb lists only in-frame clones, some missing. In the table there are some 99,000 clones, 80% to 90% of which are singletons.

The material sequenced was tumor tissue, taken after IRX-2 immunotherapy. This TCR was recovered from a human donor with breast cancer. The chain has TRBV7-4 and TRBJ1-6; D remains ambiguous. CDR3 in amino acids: CASSWRTRRSPLHF. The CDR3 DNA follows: TGTGCCAGCAGCTGGCGGACCCGGCGGTCACCCCTCCACTTT.